This TCR beta chain emerged from a study of identifying expanded T cells in peripheral blood. General observations from the study: Variance in clone template counts between two-week samples significantly increased with total template count across all healthy donors. Technical replicates showed about 1.2 changed clones; approximately 2 weeks around 15; four weeks 19.

In this sample, this clone turned up a few times. Its antigen remains unknown. Per the germline V gene, CDR1 is MGHRA and CDR2 is YSYEKL. The CDR3 is 15 residues long. V dropped 3 bases and J dropped 9; count of bases not matched to a gene: 11. Assay used: immunoSEQ multiplex PCR; TCRdb lists only in-frame clones, some missing. Here the sample spans approximately 120,000 clones, about 88% being singletons. The TCR sequence derives from a person aged 18 to 70 in good health. The sequenced sample consisted of blood. V and J are TRBV4-1 and TRBJ2-3; 8 bases agree with TRBD1. The DNA for the CDR3 is TGCGCCAGCAGCCAGCCCGGGACAGGCACGAAAACGCAGTATTTT. It codes for CASSQPGTGTKTQYF.